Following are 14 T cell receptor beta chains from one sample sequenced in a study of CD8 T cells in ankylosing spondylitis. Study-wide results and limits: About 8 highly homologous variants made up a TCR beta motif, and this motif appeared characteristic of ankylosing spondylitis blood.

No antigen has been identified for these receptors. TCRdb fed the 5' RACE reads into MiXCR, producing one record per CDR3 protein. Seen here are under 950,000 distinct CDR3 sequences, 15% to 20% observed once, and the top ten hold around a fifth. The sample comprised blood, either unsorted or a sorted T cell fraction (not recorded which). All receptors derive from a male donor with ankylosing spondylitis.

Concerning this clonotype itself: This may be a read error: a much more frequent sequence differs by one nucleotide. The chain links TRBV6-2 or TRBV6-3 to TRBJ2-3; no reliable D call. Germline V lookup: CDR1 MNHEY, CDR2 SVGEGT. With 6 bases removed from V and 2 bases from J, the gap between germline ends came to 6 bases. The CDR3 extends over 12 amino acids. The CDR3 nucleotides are TGTGCCAGCAGAGAAACCACAGATACGCAGTATTTT. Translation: CASRETTDTQYF.

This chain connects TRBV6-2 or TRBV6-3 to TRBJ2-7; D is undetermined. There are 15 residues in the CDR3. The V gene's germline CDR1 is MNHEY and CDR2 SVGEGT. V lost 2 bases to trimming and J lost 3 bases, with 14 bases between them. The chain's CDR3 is CASSYPRNRDYEQYF. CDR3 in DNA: TGTGCCAGCAGTTACCCTAGGAACCGCGACTACGAGCAGTACTTC.

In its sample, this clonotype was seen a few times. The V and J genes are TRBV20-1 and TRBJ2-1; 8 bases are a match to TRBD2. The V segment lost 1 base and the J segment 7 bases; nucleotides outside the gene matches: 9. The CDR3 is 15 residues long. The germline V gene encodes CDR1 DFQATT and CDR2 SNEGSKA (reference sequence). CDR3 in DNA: TGCAGTGCTAGAGCGGGTAGCGGGGTGGGGAATGAGCAGTTCTTC. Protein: CSARAGSGVGNEQFF.

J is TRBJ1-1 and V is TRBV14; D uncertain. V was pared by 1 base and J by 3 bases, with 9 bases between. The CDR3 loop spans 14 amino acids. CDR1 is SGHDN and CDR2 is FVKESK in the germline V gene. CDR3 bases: TGTGCCAGCAGCCAAGTGGGCAGTCACACTGAAGCTTTCTTT. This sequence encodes CASSQVGSHTEAFF.

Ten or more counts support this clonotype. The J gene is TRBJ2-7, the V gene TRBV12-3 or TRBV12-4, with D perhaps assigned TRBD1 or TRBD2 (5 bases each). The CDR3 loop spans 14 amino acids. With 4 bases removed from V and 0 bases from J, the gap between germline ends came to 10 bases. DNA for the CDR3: TGTGCCAGCAGTTCGGGACGCAGCTCCTACGAGCAGTACTTC. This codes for CASSSGRSSYEQYF.

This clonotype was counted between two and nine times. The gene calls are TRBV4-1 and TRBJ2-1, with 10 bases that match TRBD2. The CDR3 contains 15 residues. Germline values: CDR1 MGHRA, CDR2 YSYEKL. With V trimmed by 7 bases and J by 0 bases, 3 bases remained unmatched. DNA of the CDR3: TGCGCCAGCAAAGGACTAGCGGACTCCTACAATGAGCAGTTCTTC. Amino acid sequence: CASKGLADSYNEQFF.

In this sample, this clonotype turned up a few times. CDR3 bases: TGTGCCAGCGGAGAGGGGAGCACAGATACGCAGTATTTT. Encoded protein: CASGEGSTDTQYF. The rearrangement links TRBV28 to TRBJ2-3, with D possibly being TRBD1 or TRBD2 (5 bases each). Germline V lookup: CDR1 MDHEN, CDR2 SYDVKM. The CDR3 is 13 amino acids. The V gene lost 8 bases and the J gene lost 0 bases, with 9 bases spanning the gap.

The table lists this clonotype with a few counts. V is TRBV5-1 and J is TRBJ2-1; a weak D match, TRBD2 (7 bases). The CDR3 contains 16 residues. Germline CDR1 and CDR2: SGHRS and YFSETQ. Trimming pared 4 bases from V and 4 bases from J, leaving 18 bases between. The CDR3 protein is CASSGPGRGVYNEQFF. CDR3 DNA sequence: TGCGCCAGCAGCGGACCTGGGAGGGGGGTTTACAATGAGCAGTTCTTC.

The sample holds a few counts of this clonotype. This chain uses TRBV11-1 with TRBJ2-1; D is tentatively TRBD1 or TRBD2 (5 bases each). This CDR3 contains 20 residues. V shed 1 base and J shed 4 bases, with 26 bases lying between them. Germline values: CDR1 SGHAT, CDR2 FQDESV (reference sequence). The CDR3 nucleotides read TGTGCCAGCAGCTTAGGGGTTGGGGGAAACCGGGACCTTCGATACAATGAGCAGTTCTTC. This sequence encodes CASSLGVGGNRDLRYNEQFF.

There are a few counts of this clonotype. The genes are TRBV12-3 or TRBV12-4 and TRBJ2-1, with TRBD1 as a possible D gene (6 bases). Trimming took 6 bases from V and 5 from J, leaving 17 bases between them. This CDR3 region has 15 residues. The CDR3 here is CASRQGTPTDNEQFF. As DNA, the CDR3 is TGTGCCAGCAGGCAGGGGACGCCGACCGACAATGAGCAGTTCTTC.

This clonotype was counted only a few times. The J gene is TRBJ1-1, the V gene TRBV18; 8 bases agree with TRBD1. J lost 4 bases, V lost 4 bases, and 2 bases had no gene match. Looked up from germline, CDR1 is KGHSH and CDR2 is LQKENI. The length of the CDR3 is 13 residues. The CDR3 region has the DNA TGTGCCAGCTCACGGACAGGGCGCACTGAAGCTTTCTTT. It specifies CASSRTGRTEAFF.

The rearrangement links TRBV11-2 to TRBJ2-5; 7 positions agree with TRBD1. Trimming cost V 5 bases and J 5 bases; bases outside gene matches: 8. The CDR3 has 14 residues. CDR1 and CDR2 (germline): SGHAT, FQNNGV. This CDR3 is CASSPSGGWETQYF. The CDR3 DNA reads TGTGCCAGCAGCCCATCAGGGGGTTGGGAGACCCAGTACTTC.

The CDR3 spells CASSLRGLGEKLFF. The CDR3 DNA follows: TGCGCCAGCAGCTTGCGAGGCTTAGGGGAAAAACTGTTTTTT. The rearrangement joins TRBV5-1 to TRBJ1-4; D is uncertain. This CDR3 has 14 residues. Trimming stripped 1 base from V and 8 bases from J, with 12 bases between. The germline CDR1 and CDR2 sequences are SGHRS and YFSETQ.

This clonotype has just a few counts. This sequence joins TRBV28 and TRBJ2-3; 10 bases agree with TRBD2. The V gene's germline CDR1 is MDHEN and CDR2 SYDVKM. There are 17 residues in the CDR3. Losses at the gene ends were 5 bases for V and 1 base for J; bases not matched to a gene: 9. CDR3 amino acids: CASSLGTSAFGTDTQYF. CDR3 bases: TGTGCCAGCAGTCTCGGGACTAGCGCTTTTGGCACAGATACGCAGTATTTT.